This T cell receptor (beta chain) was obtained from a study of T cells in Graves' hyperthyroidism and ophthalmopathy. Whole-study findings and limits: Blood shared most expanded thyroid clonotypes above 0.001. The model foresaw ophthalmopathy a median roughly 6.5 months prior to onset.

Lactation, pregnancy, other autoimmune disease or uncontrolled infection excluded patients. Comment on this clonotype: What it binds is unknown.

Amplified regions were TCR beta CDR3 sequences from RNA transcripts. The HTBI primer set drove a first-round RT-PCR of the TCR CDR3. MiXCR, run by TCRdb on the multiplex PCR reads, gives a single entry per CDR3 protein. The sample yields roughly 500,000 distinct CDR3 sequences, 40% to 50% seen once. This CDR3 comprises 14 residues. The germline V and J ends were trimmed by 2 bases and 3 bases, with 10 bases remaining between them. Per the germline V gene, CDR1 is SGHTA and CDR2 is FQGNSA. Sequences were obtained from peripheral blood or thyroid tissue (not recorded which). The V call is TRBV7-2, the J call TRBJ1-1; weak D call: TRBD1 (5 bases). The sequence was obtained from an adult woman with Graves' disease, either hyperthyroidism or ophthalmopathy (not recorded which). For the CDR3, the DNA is TGTGCCAGCAGCTTACTGGGGGGTGACACTGAAGCTTTCTTT. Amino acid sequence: CASSLLGGDTEAFF.